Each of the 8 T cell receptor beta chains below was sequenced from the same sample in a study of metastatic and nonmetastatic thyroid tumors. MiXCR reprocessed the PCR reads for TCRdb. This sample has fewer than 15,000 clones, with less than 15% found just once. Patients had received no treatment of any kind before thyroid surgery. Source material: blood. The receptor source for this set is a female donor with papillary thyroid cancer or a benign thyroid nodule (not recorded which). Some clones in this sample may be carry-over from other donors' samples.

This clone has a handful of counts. Here the CDR3 reads CASRAPGLTDTQYF. CDR3 DNA sequence: TGTGCCAGCAGGGCACCGGGTCTCACAGATACGCAGTATTTT. The chain employs TRBV2 and TRBJ2-3, with unresolved D. CDR3 length: 14 residues. Trimming pared 6 bases from V and 2 bases from J, leaving 12 bases between. Looked up from germline, CDR1 is SNHLY and CDR2 is FYNNEI.

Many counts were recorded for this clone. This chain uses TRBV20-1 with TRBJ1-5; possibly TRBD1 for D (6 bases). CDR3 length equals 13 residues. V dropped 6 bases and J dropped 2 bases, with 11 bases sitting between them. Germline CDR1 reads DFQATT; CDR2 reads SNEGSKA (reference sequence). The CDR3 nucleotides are TGCAGTGCCTACAGGGACGGCAATCAGCCCCAGCATTTT. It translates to CSAYRDGNQPQHF.

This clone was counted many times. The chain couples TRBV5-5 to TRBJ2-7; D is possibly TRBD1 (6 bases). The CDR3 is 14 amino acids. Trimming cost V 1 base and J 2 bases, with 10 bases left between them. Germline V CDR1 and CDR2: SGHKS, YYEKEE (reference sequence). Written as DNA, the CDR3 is TGTGCCAGCAGCTTGCCAGGACAGACCTACGAGCAGTACTTC. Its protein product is CASSLPGQTYEQYF.

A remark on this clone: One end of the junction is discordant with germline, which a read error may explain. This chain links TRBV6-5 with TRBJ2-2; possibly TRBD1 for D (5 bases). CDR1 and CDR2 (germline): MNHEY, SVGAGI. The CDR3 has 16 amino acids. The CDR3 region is CASSYSRGVNTGELFF. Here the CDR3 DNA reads TGTGCCAGCAGCTACTCAAGGGGTGTTAACACCGGGGAGCTGTTTTTT.

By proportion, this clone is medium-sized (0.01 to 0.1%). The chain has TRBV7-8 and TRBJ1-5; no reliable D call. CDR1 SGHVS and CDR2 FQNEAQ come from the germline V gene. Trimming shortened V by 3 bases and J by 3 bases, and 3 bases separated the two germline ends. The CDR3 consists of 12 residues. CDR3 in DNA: TGTGCCAGCAGCTTTCCCAATCAGCCCCAGCATTTT. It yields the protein CASSFPNQPQHF.

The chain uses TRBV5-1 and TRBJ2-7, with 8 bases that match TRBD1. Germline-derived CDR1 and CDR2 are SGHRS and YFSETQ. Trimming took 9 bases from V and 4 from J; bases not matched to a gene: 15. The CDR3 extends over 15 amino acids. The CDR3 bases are TGCGCCAACATCTTGGGCGTGACAGGGGTTTACGAGCAGTACTTC. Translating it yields CANILGVTGVYEQYF.

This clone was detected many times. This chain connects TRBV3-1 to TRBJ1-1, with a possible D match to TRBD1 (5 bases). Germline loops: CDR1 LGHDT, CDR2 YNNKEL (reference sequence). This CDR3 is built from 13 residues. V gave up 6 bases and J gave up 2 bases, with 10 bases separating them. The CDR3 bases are TGTGCCAGCAGTCCCACAGGAAACACTGAAGCTTTCTTT. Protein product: CASSPTGNTEAFF.

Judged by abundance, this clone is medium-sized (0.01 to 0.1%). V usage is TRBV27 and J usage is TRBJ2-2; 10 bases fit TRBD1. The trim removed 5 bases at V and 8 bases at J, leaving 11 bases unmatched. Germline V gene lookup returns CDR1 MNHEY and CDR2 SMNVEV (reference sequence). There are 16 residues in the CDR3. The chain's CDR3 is CASSVQTGGARGELFF. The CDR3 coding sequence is TGTGCCAGCAGTGTCCAGACAGGGGGCGCCAGGGGGGAGCTGTTTTTT.